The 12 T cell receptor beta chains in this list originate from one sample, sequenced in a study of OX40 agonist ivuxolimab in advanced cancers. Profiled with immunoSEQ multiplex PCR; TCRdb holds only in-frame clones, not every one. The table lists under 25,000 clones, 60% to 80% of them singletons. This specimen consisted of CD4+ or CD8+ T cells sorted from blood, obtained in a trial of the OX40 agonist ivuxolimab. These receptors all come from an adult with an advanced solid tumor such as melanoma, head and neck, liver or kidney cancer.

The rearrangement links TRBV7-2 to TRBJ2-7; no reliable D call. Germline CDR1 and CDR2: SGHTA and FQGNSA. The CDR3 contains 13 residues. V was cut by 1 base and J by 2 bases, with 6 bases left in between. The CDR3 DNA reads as TGTGCCAGCAGCTTAGGGCGAACCTACGAGCAGTACTTC. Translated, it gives CASSLGRTYEQYF.

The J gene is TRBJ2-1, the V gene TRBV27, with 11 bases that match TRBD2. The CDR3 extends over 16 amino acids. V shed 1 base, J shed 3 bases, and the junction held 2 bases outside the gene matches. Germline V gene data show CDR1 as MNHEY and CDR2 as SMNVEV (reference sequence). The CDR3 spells CASSLYLAGGYNEQFF. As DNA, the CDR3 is TGTGCCAGCAGTTTATACCTAGCGGGAGGCTACAATGAGCAGTTCTTC.

The CDR3 loop reads CASSFGELAATQETQYF. CDR3 coding DNA: TGTGCCAGCAGCTTTGGAGAACTAGCGGCAACCCAAGAGACCCAGTACTTC. This chain uses TRBV7-2 with TRBJ2-5, with 8 bases matching TRBD2. The CDR3 contains 17 residues. Germline assignment: CDR1 SGHTA and CDR2 FQGNSA. V lost 3 bases, J lost 1 base, and 10 bases stayed unmatched.

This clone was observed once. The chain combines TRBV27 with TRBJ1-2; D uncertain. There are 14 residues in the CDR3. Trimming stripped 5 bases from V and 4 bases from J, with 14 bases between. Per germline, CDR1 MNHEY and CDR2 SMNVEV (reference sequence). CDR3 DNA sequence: TGTGCCAGCAGTGGGAGTTACGGAACCTATGGCTACACCTTC. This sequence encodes CASSGSYGTYGYTF.

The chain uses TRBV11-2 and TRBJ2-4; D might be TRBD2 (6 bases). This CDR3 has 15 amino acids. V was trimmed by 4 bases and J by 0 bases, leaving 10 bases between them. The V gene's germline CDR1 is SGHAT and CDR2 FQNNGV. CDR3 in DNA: TGTGCCAGCAGCTCCCCGGGAGAAGCCAAAAACATTCAGTACTTC. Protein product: CASSSPGEAKNIQYF.

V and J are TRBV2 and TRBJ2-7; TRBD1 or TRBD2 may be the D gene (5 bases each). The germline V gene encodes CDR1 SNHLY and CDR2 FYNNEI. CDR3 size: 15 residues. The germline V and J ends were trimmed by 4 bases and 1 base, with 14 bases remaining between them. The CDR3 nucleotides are TGTGCCAGCAGTGGGGGAAGTTGGGGGTCCTACGAGCAGTACTTC. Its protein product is CASSGGSWGSYEQYF.

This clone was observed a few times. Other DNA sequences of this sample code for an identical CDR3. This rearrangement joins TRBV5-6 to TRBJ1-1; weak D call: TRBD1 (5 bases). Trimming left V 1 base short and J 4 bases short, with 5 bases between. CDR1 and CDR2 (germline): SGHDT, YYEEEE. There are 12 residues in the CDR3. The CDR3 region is CASSLRGTEAFF. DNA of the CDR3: TGTGCCAGCAGCTTGAGGGGCACTGAAGCTTTCTTT.

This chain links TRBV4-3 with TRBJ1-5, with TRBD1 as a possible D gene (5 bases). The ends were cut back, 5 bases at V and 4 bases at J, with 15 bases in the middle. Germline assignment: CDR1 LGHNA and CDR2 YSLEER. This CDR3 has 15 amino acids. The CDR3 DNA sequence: TGCGCCAGCAGCAGGGACGGATTGGGAAATCAGCCCCAGCATTTT. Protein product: CASSRDGLGNQPQHF.

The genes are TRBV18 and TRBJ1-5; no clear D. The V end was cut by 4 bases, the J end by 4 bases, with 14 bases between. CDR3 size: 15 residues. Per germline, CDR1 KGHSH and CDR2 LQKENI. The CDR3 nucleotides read TGTGCCAGCTCACAGTCGACGGGGAGAAATCAGCCCCAGCATTTT. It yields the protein CASSQSTGRNQPQHF.

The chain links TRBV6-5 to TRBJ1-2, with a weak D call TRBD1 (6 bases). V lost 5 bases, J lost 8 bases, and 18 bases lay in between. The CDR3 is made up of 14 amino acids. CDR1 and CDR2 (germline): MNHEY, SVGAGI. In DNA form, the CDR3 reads TGTGCCAGCAGTCTCTTAGGGGGGGCGGAAGGCTACACCTTC. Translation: CASSLLGGAEGYTF.

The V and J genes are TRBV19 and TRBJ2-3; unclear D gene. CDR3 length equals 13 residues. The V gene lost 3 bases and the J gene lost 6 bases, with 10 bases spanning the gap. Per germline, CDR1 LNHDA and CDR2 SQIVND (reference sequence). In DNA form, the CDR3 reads TGTGCCAGTAGTATTTTACCCGATGATACGCAGTATTTT. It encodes CASSILPDDTQYF.

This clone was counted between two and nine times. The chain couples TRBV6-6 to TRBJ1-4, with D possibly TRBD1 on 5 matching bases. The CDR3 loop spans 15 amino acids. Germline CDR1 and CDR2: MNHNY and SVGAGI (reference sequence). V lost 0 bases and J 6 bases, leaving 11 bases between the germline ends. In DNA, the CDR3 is TGTGCCAGCAGTTACTCGGGGGGGGTTGATGAAAAACTGTTTTTT. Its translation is CASSYSGGVDEKLFF.